This T cell receptor (beta chain) appears in the sequencing data of a study of blood T cell repertoires in COVID-19. Overall study context: The samples span acute and convalescent COVID-19 from the United States, Italy and Spain. PBMCs, B-cell-depleted T cells, or T cells were the source of the cDNA or gDNA that made up the material.

Original processing notes: Reference gene primers were amplified, and this amplification served to estimate nucleated cell counts. Produced via immunoSEQ multiplex PCR; TCRdb's table is partial and in-frame only. V, J and clone size are taken as reported in that table, and D and trimming were inferred from the DNA itself. The sample consists of 150,000 or so clones, 75% to 95% of them appearing once. This clone was detected once. This clonotype originated in a man in his fifties with acute or convalescent COVID-19. The source material was peripheral blood.

The CDR3 coding sequence is TGTGCCAGCTCACCAACCCGGGACATAACCGAAAAACTGTTTTTT. Translated, it gives CASSPTRDITEKLFF. The chain combines TRBV18 with TRBJ1-4; the D gene is possibly TRBD1 (6 bases). The V end was cut by 2 bases, the J end by 8 bases, with 15 bases between. Looked up from germline, CDR1 is KGHSH and CDR2 is LQKENI. The CDR3 spans 15 residues.